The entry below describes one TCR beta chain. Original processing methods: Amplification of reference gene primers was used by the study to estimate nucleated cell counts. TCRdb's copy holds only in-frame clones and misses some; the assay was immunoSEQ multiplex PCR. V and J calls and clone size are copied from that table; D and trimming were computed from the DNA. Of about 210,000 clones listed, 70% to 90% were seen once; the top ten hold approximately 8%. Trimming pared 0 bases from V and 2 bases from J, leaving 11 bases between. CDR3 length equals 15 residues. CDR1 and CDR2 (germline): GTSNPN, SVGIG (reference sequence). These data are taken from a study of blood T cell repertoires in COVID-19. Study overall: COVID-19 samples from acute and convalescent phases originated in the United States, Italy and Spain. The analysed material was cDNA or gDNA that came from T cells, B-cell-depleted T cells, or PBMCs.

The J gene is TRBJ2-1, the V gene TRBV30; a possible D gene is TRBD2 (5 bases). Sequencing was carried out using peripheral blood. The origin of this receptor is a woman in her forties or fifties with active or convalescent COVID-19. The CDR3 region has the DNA TGTGCCTGGAGTGTACGGGGTCACCCCTACAATGAGCAGTTCTTC. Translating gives CAWSVRGHPYNEQFF.